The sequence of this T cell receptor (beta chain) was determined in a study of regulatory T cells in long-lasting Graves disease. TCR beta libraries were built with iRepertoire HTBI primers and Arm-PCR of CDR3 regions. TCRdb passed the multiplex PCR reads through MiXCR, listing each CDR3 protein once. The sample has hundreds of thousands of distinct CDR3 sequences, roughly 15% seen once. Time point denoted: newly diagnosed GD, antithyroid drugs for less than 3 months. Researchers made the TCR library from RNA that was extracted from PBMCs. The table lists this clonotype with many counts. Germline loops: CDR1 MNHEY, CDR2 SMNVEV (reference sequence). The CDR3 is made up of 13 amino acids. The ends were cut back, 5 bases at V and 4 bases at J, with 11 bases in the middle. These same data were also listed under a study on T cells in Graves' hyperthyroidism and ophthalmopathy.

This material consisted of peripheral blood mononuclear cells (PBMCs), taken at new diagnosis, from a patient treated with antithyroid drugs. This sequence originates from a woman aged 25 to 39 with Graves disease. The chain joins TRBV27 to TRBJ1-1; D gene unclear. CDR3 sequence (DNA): TGTGCCAGCAGTGCTTCGGCGTTCACTGAAGCTTTCTTT. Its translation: CASSASAFTEAFF.